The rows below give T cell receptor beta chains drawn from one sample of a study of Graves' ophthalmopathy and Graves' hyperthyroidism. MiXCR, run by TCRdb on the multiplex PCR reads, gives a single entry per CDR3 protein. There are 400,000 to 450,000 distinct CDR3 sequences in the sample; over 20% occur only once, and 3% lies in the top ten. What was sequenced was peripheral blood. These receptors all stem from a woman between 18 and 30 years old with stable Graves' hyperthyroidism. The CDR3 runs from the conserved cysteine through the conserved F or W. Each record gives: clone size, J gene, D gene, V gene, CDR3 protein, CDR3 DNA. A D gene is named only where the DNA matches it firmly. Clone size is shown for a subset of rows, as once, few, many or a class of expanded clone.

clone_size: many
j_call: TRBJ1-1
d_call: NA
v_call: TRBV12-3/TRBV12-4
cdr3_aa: CASSLVSGANTEAFF
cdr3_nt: TGTGCCAGCAGTTTAGTGTCAGGGGCGAACACTGAAGCTTTCTTT

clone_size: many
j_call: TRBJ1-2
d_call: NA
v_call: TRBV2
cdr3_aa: CASARNDGYTF
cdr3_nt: TGTGCCAGCGCGAGGAACGATGGCTACACCTTC

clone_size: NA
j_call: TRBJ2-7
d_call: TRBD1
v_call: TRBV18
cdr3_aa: CASSRETGANYYEQYF
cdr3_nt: TGTGCCAGCTCGCGAGAGACAGGGGCCAATTACTACGAGCAGTACTTC

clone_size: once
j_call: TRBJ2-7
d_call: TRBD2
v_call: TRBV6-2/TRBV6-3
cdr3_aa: CASSYSGETSAGEQYF
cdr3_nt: TGTGCCAGCAGTTACTCGGGCGAGACTAGCGCGGGCGAGCAGTACTTC

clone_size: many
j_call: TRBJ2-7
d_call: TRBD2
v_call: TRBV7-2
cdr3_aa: CASSLMLAGGHSSYEQYF
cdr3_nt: TGTGCCAGCAGCCTAATGCTAGCGGGAGGGCACAGCTCCTACGAGCAGTACTTC

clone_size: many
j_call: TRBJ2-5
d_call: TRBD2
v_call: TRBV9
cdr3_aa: CASSGGGTQETQYF
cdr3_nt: TGTGCCAGCAGCGGGGGGGGGACCCAAGAGACCCAGTACTTC

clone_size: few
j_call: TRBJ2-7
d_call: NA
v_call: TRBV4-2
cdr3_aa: CASSPLWRRATYEQYF
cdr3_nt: TGTGCCAGCAGCCCCCTATGGAGGAGGGCGACCTACGAGCAGTACTTC

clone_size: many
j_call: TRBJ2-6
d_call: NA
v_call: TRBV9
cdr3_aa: CASSSRTRRASGANVLTF
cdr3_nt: TGTGCCAGCAGCTCTCGAACTAGAAGGGCCTCTGGGGCCAACGTCCTGACTTTC

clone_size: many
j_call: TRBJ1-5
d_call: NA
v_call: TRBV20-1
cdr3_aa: CSARNTGGNQPQHF
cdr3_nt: TGCAGTGCTAGAAACACGGGGGGCAATCAGCCCCAGCATTTT

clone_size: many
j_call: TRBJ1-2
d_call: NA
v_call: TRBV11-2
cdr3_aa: CASSPMRGYGYTF
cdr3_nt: TGTGCCAGCAGCCCGATGCGGGGATATGGCTACACCTTC